The rows below give T cell receptor beta chains drawn from one sample of a study of immune cell composition in non-small cell lung cancer. Measured with immunoSEQ multiplex PCR; TCRdb has only the in-frame clones, and not every one. Among some 6,600 clones, approximately 80% were seen once, and the ten largest hold 7% to 10%. The sample comprised non-adjacent lung tissue. These receptors were taken from a human donor with non-small cell lung cancer. CDR3s include the opening cysteine and the closing phenylalanine or tryptophan.

CDR3 length: 15
J gene: TRBJ2-5
V gene: TRBV7-2
CDR3 protein: CASSVGGEPAETQYF

CDR3 length: 13
J gene: TRBJ1-2
V gene: TRBV4-2
CDR3 protein: CASSSRTGDGYTF

CDR3 length: 14
J gene: TRBJ2-3
V gene: TRBV19
CDR3 protein: CASSPFRSTDTQYF

CDR3 length: 15
J gene: TRBJ1-4
V gene: TRBV19
CDR3 protein: CASSIGGGLNEKLFF

CDR3 length: 15
J gene: TRBJ2-5
V gene: TRBV11-3
CDR3 protein: CASSLGTSGMETQYF

CDR3 length: 16
J gene: TRBJ1-1
V gene: TRBV30
CDR3 protein: CARGRGTGFGGTEAFF

CDR3 length: 13
J gene: TRBJ2-1
V gene: TRBV29-1
CDR3 protein: CSVEKDRNNEQFF

CDR3 length: 15
J gene: TRBJ1-1
V gene: TRBV5-1
CDR3 protein: CASSLTGGTNTEAFF

CDR3 length: 17
J gene: TRBJ2-1
V gene: TRBV27
CDR3 protein: CASSLLGGGLSFDEQFF

CDR3 length: 14
J gene: TRBJ2-5
V gene: TRBV29-1
CDR3 protein: CSAGLRGTQETQYF

CDR3 length: 12
J gene: TRBJ2-2
V gene: TRBV7-3
CDR3 protein: CASSLGAGELFF

CDR3 length: 13
J gene: TRBJ1-1
V gene: TRBV6-5
CDR3 protein: CASISGLNTEAFF

CDR3 length: 16
J gene: TRBJ2-5
V gene: TRBV7-2
CDR3 protein: CASSPTRGGLAETQYF

CDR3 length: 15
J gene: TRBJ2-3
V gene: TRBV2
CDR3 protein: CASSAGGASTDTQYF

CDR3 length: 13
J gene: TRBJ1-2
V gene: TRBV9
CDR3 protein: CASSVYQGSGYTF

CDR3 length: 14
J gene: TRBJ2-2
V gene: TRBV18
CDR3 protein: CASFQGANTGELFF

CDR3 length: 14
J gene: TRBJ1-2
V gene: TRBV7-7
CDR3 protein: CASSLNGGVCGYTF

CDR3 length: 16
J gene: TRBJ1-3
V gene: TRBV7-2
CDR3 protein: CASSSLPPGLGNTIYF

CDR3 length: 16
J gene: TRBJ1-2
V gene: TRBV9
CDR3 protein: CASSVGKTSGRGGYTF

CDR3 length: 15
J gene: TRBJ1-2
V gene: TRBV10-3
CDR3 protein: CAISEFQGAGYGYTF

CDR3 length: 13
J gene: TRBJ2-7
V gene: TRBV11-3
CDR3 protein: CASSLDLTNEQYF

CDR3 length: 15
J gene: TRBJ1-4
V gene: TRBV9
CDR3 protein: CASSVDTGTNEKLFF

CDR3 length: 12
J gene: TRBJ2-5
V gene: TRBV5-1
CDR3 protein: CASSYSGETQYF

CDR3 length: 14
J gene: TRBJ1-2
V gene: TRBV5-5
CDR3 protein: CASSLGSRGGGYTF

CDR3 length: 14
J gene: TRBJ2-2
V gene: TRBV7-2
CDR3 protein: CASSLVAGSGELFF

CDR3 length: 18
J gene: TRBJ2-7
V gene: TRBV5-1
CDR3 protein: CASSLIRPGSSGSYEQYF

CDR3 length: 16
J gene: TRBJ2-7
V gene: TRBV4-1
CDR3 protein: CASSQAIGGGTYEQYF

CDR3 length: 14
J gene: TRBJ1-2
V gene: TRBV28
CDR3 protein: CASSFWGAGYGYTF

CDR3 length: 20
J gene: TRBJ2-7
V gene: TRBV11-2
CDR3 protein: CASSLDGLGGAGVSSYEQYF

CDR3 length: 13
J gene: TRBJ2-5
V gene: TRBV9
CDR3 protein: CASSFDFQETQYF

CDR3 length: 14
J gene: TRBJ1-2
V gene: TRBV18
CDR3 protein: CASSPLATNYGYTF

CDR3 length: 17
J gene: TRBJ2-2
V gene: TRBV4-3
CDR3 protein: CASSPRLGGKNTGELFF

CDR3 length: 15
J gene: TRBJ1-2
V gene: TRBV5-6
CDR3 protein: CASSLGLQGPYGYTF

CDR3 length: 14
J gene: TRBJ2-7
V gene: TRBV5-1
CDR3 protein: CASSLPGQGYEQYF

CDR3 length: 15
J gene: TRBJ2-6
V gene: TRBV18
CDR3 protein: CASSLQGSGANVLTF

CDR3 length: 14
J gene: TRBJ2-7
V gene: TRBV2
CDR3 protein: CASSVGGSSYEQYF

CDR3 length: 16
J gene: TRBJ2-5
V gene: TRBV7-2
CDR3 protein: CASSQGLAGGQETQYF

CDR3 length: 14
J gene: TRBJ2-3
V gene: TRBV2
CDR3 protein: CASSDGRGTDTQYF

CDR3 length: 16
J gene: TRBJ1-3
V gene: TRBV7-8
CDR3 protein: CASRLQGAAEGNTIYF

CDR3 length: 13
J gene: TRBJ2-7
V gene: TRBV4-2
CDR3 protein: CASSRTGSYEQYF

CDR3 length: 15
J gene: TRBJ2-7
V gene: TRBV5-5
CDR3 protein: CASSPGTGGLNEQYF

CDR3 length: 15
J gene: TRBJ2-7
V gene: TRBV27
CDR3 protein: CASSLVGGWAYEQYF

CDR3 length: 14
J gene: TRBJ2-7
V gene: TRBV19
CDR3 protein: CASSIFGQHYEQYF

CDR3 length: 14
J gene: TRBJ1-4
V gene: TRBV5-6
CDR3 protein: CASSWGQSNEKLFF

CDR3 length: 17
J gene: TRBJ2-3
V gene: TRBV4-3
CDR3 protein: CASSQGNGRLGTDTQYF

CDR3 length: 13
J gene: TRBJ2-1
V gene: TRBV7-9
CDR3 protein: CASSLVLTTEQFF

CDR3 length: 16
J gene: TRBJ2-7
V gene: TRBV6-5
CDR3 protein: CASSYTQGAASYEQYF

CDR3 length: 15
J gene: TRBJ2-1
V gene: TRBV7-3
CDR3 protein: CASSIRSGGYNEQFF

CDR3 length: 13
J gene: TRBJ1-5
V gene: TRBV29-1
CDR3 protein: CSAAGDGNQPQHF

CDR3 length: 13
J gene: TRBJ1-1
V gene: TRBV30
CDR3 protein: CAWGDRLNTEAFF

CDR3 length: 16
J gene: TRBJ2-3
V gene: TRBV7-9
CDR3 protein: CASSNLEGVRVDTQYF

CDR3 length: 15
J gene: TRBJ2-4
V gene: TRBV6-1
CDR3 protein: CASSDGTIAKNIQYF

CDR3 length: 16
J gene: TRBJ2-1
V gene: TRBV9
CDR3 protein: CASSARTSGPEKEQFF

CDR3 length: 16
J gene: TRBJ2-1
V gene: TRBV28
CDR3 protein: CASSYQTRSSANEQFF

CDR3 length: 17
J gene: TRBJ1-5
V gene: TRBV19
CDR3 protein: CASKSGGREDSNQPQHF

CDR3 length: 13
J gene: TRBJ1-2
V gene: TRBV6-5
CDR3 protein: CASSYSGDRGYTF

CDR3 length: 12
J gene: TRBJ2-3
V gene: TRBV5-1
CDR3 protein: CASSVFTDTQYF